These 20 T cell receptor beta chains were sequenced from one sample in a study of cytomegalovirus exposure and HLA in healthy donors. The PCR used 60 Vbeta and 13 Jbeta primers. The repertoire was sequenced with immunoSEQ multiplex PCR; TCRdb's copy has only in-frame clones and lacks some. The top ten hold over 2% of the sample, which has about 140,000 clones, about four fifths seen once. Material for sequencing was PBMCs. These receptors all stem from a woman younger than 30 in good health and CMV-seropositive.

CDR3 in amino acids: CASSLNPGGREGIQYF. CDR3 nucleotides: TGCGCCAGCAGCTTGAACCCGGGGGGGCGGGAGGGCATTCAGTACTTC. The chain recombines TRBV5-1 with TRBJ2-4, with 9 bases fitting TRBD2. From germline, CDR1 is SGHRS and CDR2 YFSETQ. Trimming removed 1 base from V and 9 bases from J; junction bases left unmatched: 11. The CDR3 totals 16 residues.

The gene calls are TRBV27 and TRBJ2-1; tentatively, D is TRBD2 (6 bases). Looked up from germline, CDR1 is MNHEY and CDR2 is SMNVEV (reference sequence). V was shortened by 5 bases and J by 8 bases, with 19 bases between the two germline ends. The length of the CDR3 is 15 residues. The CDR3 reads CASSPISRGTHEQFF. CDR3 bases: TGTGCCAGCAGTCCGATCTCCCGGGGGACCCATGAGCAGTTCTTC.

The gene calls are TRBV19 and TRBJ1-1; D may be TRBD1 (5 bases). V was shortened by 8 bases and J by 0 bases, with 10 bases between the two germline ends. This CDR3 spans 13 amino acids. CDR1 LNHDA and CDR2 SQIVND come from the germline V gene (reference sequence). As DNA, the CDR3 is TGTGCCAGTGCCGACAGACTGAACACTGAAGCTTTCTTT. Translation gives CASADRLNTEAFF.

The gene calls are TRBV7-7 and TRBJ2-5; 7 nucleotides align to TRBD2. The trim removed 6 bases at V and 5 bases at J, leaving 9 bases unmatched. Germline V gives CDR1 SSHAT, CDR2 FNYEAQ (reference sequence). This CDR3 has 14 amino acids. CDR3 amino acids: CASSFQRGSETQYF. Here the CDR3 DNA reads TGTGCCAGCAGTTTTCAGCGGGGCAGTGAGACCCAGTACTTC. The full variable domain, its missing parts supplied by reference TRBV7-7 and TRBJ2-5, is GAGVSQSPRYKVTKRGQDVTLRCDPISSHATLYWYQQALGQGPEFLTYFNYEAQPDKSGLPSDRFSAERPEGSISTLTIQRTEQRDSAMYRCASSFQRGSETQYFGPGTRLLVL.

The V call is TRBV7-2, the J call TRBJ1-2, with D possibly being TRBD1 (6 bases). This CDR3 spans 15 amino acids. Germline CDR1 and CDR2: SGHTA and FQGNSA. The germline V and J ends were trimmed by 5 bases and 5 bases, with 18 bases remaining between them. In DNA, the CDR3 is TGTGCCAGCAGCACCCCACAGGGCCAGAGATATGGCTACACCTTC. Translated: CASSTPQGQRYGYTF.

V and J are TRBV4-1 and TRBJ1-4; 7 bases map to TRBD1. Germline loops: CDR1 MGHRA, CDR2 YSYEKL. Trimming took 5 bases from V and 5 from J; bases not matched to a gene: 8. The CDR3 extends over 15 amino acids. This chain's CDR3 is CASSAPGTVNEKLFF. The CDR3 nucleotides are TGCGCCAGCAGCGCTCCCGGGACAGTCAATGAAAAACTGTTTTTT.

This clone was counted a few times. J is TRBJ2-6 and V is TRBV5-1; TRBD2 is a possible D gene (6 bases). The germline gives CDR1 SGHRS, CDR2 YFSETQ. This CDR3 has 16 residues. Deletions cut 7 bases from V and 2 bases from J, with 16 bases between. CDR3 amino acids: CASWEVPTTGANVLTF. In nucleotides, the CDR3 is TGCGCCAGCTGGGAGGTGCCCACTACTGGGGCCAACGTCCTGACTTTC.

The J gene is TRBJ2-7, the V gene TRBV19; 8 nucleotides align to TRBD1. The germline CDR1 and CDR2 sequences are LNHDA and SQIVND (reference sequence). This CDR3 spans 11 amino acids. V was pared by 5 bases and J by 6 bases, with 0 bases of the junction left unmatched. The CDR3 here is CASSDRGEQYF. Written as DNA, the CDR3 is TGTGCCAGTAGTGACAGGGGCGAGCAGTACTTC.

In this sample, this clone turned up a few times. CDR3 residues: CASSLGGNEQYF. The CDR3 DNA follows: TGTGCCAGCAGCTTGGGGGGGAACGAGCAGTACTTC. This rearrangement joins TRBV11-2 to TRBJ2-7, with 7 bases fitting TRBD2. Losses at the gene ends were 3 bases for V and 5 bases for J; bases not matched to a gene: 1. This CDR3 has 12 amino acids. Germline-derived CDR1 and CDR2 are SGHAT and FQNNGV.

V gene TRBV27 combines with J gene TRBJ2-2; D is perhaps TRBD1 (6 bases). The CDR3 is 18 residues long. The germline gives CDR1 MNHEY, CDR2 SMNVEV (reference sequence). V lost 2 bases to trimming and J lost 0 bases, with 16 bases between them. The CDR3, as DNA: TGTGCCAGCAGTTTAGTGGGGCTGGGACAAGCGAACACCGGGGAGCTGTTTTTT. Protein: CASSLVGLGQANTGELFF.

This clone was counted between two and nine times. V is TRBV28 and J is TRBJ1-2, with TRBD1 as a possible D gene (5 bases). CDR1 and CDR2 (germline): MDHEN, SYDVKM. Trimming took 7 bases from V and 4 from J, leaving 16 bases between them. The CDR3 totals 14 residues. This CDR3 is CASIGGRIGYGYTF. The CDR3, as DNA: TGTGCCAGCATCGGGGGAAGGATTGGCTATGGCTACACCTTC.

This rearrangement joins TRBV6-5 to TRBJ2-5; 7 nucleotides agree with TRBD1. Germline CDR1 reads MNHEY; CDR2 reads SVGAGI. The length of the CDR3 is 16 residues. V lost 2 bases to trimming and J lost 3 bases; unmatched junction nucleotides: 9. The CDR3 region is CASSYQDPGQKETQYF. The CDR3 nucleotides read TGTGCCAGCAGTTACCAGGATCCGGGACAGAAAGAGACCCAGTACTTC.

J is TRBJ2-1 and V is TRBV7-6; D remains ambiguous. CDR1 SGHVS and CDR2 FNYEAQ come from the germline V gene. CDR3 length: 15 amino acids. Trimming removed 4 bases from V and 0 bases from J, with 10 bases in between. CDR3 region: CASSSQSSSYNEQFF. For the CDR3, the DNA is TGTGCCAGCAGCTCACAGAGTTCCTCCTACAATGAGCAGTTCTTC. The whole variable domain, remainder taken from reference TRBV7-6 and TRBJ2-1, is GAGVSQSPRYKVTKRGQDVALRCDPISGHVSLYWYRQALGQGPEFLTYFNYEAQQDKSGLPNDRFSAERPEGSISTLTIQRTEQRDSAMYRCASSSQSSSYNEQFFGPGTRLTVL.

On this clone: One end of the junction does not line up with germline, which may come from a read error. This chain links TRBV6-6 with TRBJ1-3, with D perhaps matching TRBD1 (5 bases). The CDR3 consists of 16 residues. Germline V lookup: CDR1 MNHNY, CDR2 SVGAGI (reference sequence). The CDR3 loop reads CASISRPGDSGNTVYF. The DNA of the CDR3 is TGTGCCAGCATCTCCAGGCCGGGGGACTCTGGAAACACCGTATATTTT.

The rearrangement joins TRBV2 to TRBJ1-4, with TRBD1 as a possible D gene (5 bases). V was pared by 8 bases and J by 4 bases, with 11 bases between. Germline values: CDR1 SNHLY, CDR2 FYNNEI. The CDR3 is 13 amino acids. The CDR3 nucleotides read TGTGCCAGCGGTAGGGGAATTAATGAAAAACTGTTTTTT. Its translation is CASGRGINEKLFF.

The chain couples TRBV20-1 to TRBJ2-1; no definite D call. CDR3 length equals 11 residues. CDR1 and CDR2 (germline): DFQATT, SNEGSKA (reference sequence). The ends were cut back, 6 bases at V and 5 bases at J, with 8 bases in the middle. For the CDR3, the DNA is TGCAGTGCCACTCATCACAATGAGCAGTTCTTC. This translates into CSATHHNEQFF.

This clone was observed a few times. The chain links TRBV4-2 to TRBJ2-6; weak D call: TRBD1 (6 bases). Germline V gene lookup returns CDR1 LGHNA and CDR2 YNFKEQ. CDR3 length equals 18 residues. Trimming took off 4 bases at V and 6 bases at J, with 22 bases between the two ends. The CDR3 region is CASSRRPGQRETANVLTF. CDR3 in DNA: TGTGCCAGCAGCCGGAGACCGGGACAAAGGGAAACGGCCAACGTCCTGACTTTC.

J is TRBJ2-2 and V is TRBV10-3; D not resolved. CDR1 and CDR2 (germline): ENHRY, SYGVKD. The CDR3 is made up of 13 amino acids. Between the trimmed V and J ends, which lost 6 bases and 4 bases, there was a span of 9 bases. The CDR3 DNA follows: TGTGCCATCAGCCCTGAGGTCACCGGGGAGCTGTTTTTT. This translates into CAISPEVTGELFF.

The chain employs TRBV29-1 and TRBJ1-1; D unresolved. Germline V gives CDR1 SQVTM, CDR2 ANQGSEA. V lost 3 bases and J 7 bases, leaving 9 bases between the germline ends. This CDR3 contains 11 residues. The CDR3 bases are TGCAGCGTTGAGGTCCAGGATGAAGCTTTCTTT. It specifies CSVEVQDEAFF. Filled out from reference TRBV29-1 and TRBJ1-1, the complete variable domain reads SAVISQKPSRDICQRGTSLTIQCQVDSQVTMMFWYRQQPGQSLTLIATANQGSEATYESGFVIDKFPISRPNLTFSTLTVSNMSPEDSSIYLCSVEVQDEAFFGQGTRLTVV.

The chain is built from TRBV9 and TRBJ1-2; 10 bases line up with TRBD1. With V trimmed by 3 bases and J by 8 bases, 13 bases remained unmatched. CDR1 and CDR2 from the germline V gene are SGDLS and YYNGEE. This CDR3 has 16 residues. The DNA for the CDR3 is TGTGCCAGCAGCGCCGGGGGACAGGGGACGATGGGCGGCTACACCTTC. It is translated as CASSAGGQGTMGGYTF.